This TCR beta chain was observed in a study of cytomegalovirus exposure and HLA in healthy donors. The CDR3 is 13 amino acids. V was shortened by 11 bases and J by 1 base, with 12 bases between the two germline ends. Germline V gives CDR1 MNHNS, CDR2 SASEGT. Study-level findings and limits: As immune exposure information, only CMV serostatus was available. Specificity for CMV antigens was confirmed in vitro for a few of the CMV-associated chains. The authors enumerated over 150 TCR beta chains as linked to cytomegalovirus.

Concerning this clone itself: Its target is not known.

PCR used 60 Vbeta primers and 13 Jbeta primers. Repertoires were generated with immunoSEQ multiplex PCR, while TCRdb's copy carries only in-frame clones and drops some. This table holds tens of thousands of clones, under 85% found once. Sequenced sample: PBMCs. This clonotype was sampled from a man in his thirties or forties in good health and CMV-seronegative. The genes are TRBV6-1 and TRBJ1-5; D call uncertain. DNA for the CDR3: TGTGCCGCCGAGGTTGTCAGCAATCAGCCCCAGCATTTT. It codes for CAAEVVSNQPQHF.